What follows describes a single TCR beta chain. CDR1 and CDR2 (germline): SGHRS, YFSETQ. The CDR3 is made up of 14 amino acids. Losses at the gene ends were 2 bases for V and 5 bases for J; bases not matched to a gene: 3. The entry originates in a study of T cells in tuberculosis. Whole-study context: CD1B tetramers identified T cells specific for mycobacterial lipid GMM.

Included patients were adults of at least 18, HIV-seronegative, South African. TCRdb keeps only in-frame clones here, not all; method: immunoSEQ multiplex PCR. The repertoire holds some 10,000 clones, approximately 94% seen once, with approximately 13% in the top ten. This sequence originates from an adult with tuberculosis. This chain joins TRBV5-1 and TRBJ2-5; 10 bases map to TRBD2. Sequences were obtained from PBMCs. The CDR3 loop reads CASSLSGGEETQYF. DNA of the CDR3: TGCGCCAGCAGCTTAAGCGGGGGGGAGGAGACCCAGTACTTC.